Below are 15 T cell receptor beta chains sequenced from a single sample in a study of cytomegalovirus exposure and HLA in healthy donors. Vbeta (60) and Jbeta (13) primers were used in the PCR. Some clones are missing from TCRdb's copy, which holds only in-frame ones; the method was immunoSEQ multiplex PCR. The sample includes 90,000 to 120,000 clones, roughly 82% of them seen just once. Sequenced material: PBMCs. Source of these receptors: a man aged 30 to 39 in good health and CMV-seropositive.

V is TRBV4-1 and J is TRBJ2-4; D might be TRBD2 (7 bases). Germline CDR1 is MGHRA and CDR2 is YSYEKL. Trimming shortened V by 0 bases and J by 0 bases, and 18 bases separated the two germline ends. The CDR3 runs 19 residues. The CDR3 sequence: CASSQDRTGGSSAKNIQYF. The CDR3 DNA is TGCGCCAGCAGCCAAGATCGAACGGGGGGCTCCTCAGCCAAAAACATTCAGTACTTC.

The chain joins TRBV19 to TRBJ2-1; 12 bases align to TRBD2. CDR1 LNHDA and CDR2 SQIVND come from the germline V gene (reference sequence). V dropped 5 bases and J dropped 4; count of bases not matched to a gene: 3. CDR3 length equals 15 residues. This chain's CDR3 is CASSLGLAGYNEQFF. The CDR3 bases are TGTGCCAGTAGTCTCGGACTAGCGGGGTACAATGAGCAGTTCTTC.

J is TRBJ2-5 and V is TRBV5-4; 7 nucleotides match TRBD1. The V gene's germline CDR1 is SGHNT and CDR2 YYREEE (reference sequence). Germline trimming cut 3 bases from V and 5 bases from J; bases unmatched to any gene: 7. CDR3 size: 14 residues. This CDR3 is CASSSWKGAETQYF. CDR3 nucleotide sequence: TGTGCCAGCAGCTCCTGGAAGGGGGCGGAGACCCAGTACTTC. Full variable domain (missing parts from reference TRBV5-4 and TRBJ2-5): ETGVTQSPTHLIKTRGQQVTLRCSSQSGHNTVSWYQQALGQGPQFIFQYYREEENGRGNFPPRFSGLQFPNYSSELNVNALELDDSALYLCASSSWKGAETQYFGPGTRLLVL.

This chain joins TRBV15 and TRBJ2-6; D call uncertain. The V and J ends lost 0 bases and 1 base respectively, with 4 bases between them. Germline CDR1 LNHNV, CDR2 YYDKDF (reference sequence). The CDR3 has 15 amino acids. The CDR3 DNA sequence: TGTGCCACCAGCAGAGACAGGTCTGGGGCCAACGTCCTGACTTTC. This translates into CATSRDRSGANVLTF.

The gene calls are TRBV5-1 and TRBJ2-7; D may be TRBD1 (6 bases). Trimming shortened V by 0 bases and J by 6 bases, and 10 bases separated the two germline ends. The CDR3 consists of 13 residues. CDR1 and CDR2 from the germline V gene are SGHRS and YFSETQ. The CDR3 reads CASSLVFRGEQYF. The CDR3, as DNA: TGCGCCAGCAGCTTGGTGTTCAGGGGCGAGCAGTACTTC.

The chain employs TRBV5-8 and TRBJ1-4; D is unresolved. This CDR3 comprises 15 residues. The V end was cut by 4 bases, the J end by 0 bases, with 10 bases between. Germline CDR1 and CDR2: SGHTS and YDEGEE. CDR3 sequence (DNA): TGTGCCAGCAGCCCGGACTGGACAACTAATGAAAAACTGTTTTTT. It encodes CASSPDWTTNEKLFF.

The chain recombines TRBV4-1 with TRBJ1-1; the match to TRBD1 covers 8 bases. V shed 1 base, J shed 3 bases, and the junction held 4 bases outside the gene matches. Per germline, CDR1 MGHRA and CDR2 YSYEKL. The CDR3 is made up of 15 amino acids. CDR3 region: CASSQGAGGHTEAFF. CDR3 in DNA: TGCGCCAGCAGCCAAGGGGCAGGGGGCCACACTGAAGCTTTCTTT.

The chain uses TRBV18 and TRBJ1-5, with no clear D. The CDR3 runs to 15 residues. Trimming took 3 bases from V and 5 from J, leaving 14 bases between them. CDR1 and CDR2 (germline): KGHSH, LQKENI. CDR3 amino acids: CASSPFGQEHQPQHF. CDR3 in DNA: TGTGCCAGCTCACCCTTCGGTCAGGAACATCAGCCCCAGCATTTT.

The CDR3 coding sequence is TGTGCCAGTAATTCTCAGGGGTCGGGGTTATATTCTGGGGCCAACGTCCTGACTTTC. It encodes CASNSQGSGLYSGANVLTF. V and J are TRBV19 and TRBJ2-6; a weak D match, TRBD1 (6 bases). The V gene lost 7 bases and the J gene lost 1 base, with 23 bases spanning the gap. The CDR3 runs to 19 residues. Germline V gene sequence: CDR1 LNHDA, CDR2 SQIVND (reference sequence).

The CDR3 DNA reads TGTGCCAGCAGCGTGTTGGCCACAGATACGCAGTATTTT. Residues: CASSVLATDTQYF. The chain uses TRBV9 and TRBJ2-3, with D hard to call. CDR3 length: 13 amino acids. V was cut by 2 bases and J by 2 bases, with 6 bases left in between. Germline CDR1 is SGDLS and CDR2 is YYNGEE.

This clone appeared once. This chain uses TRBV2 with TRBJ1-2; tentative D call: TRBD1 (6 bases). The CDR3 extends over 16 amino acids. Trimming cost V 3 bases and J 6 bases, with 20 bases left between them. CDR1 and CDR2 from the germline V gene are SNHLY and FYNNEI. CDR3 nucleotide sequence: TGTGCCAGCAGTGAGGTTCGAACAGGGAGAAATCATGGCTACACCTTC. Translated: CASSEVRTGRNHGYTF.

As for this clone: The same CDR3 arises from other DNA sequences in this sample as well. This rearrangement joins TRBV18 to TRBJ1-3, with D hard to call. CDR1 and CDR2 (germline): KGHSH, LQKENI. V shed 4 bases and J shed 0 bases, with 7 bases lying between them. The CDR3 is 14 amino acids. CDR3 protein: CASSLESSGNTIYF. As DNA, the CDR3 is TGTGCCAGCTCACTAGAAAGCTCTGGAAACACCATATATTTT.

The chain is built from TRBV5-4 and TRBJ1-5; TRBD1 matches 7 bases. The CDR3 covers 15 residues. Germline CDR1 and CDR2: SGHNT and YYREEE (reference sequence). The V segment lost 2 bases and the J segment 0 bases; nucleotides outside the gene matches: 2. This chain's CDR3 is CASSFGTDSNQPQHF. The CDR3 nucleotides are TGTGCCAGCAGCTTCGGGACAGATAGCAATCAGCCCCAGCATTTT.

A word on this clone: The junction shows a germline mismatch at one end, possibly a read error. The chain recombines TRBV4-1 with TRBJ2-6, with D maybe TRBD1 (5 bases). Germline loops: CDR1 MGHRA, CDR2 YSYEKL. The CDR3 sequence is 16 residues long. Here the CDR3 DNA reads TGCGCCAGCAGCCAAGTTCTCGGCTCTGGGGCCAACGGCCTGACTTTC. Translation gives CASSQVLGSGANGLTF.

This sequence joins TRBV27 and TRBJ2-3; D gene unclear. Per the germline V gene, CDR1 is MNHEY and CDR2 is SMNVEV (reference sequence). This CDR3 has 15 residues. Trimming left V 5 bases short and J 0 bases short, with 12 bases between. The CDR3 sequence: CASSTLSRSTDTQYF. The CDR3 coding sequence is TGTGCCAGCAGTACTCTTTCTCGAAGCACAGATACGCAGTATTTT.